This T cell receptor (beta chain) was identified during a study of control samples from healthy donors and cancer patients. V was pared by 1 base and J by 3 bases, with 2 bases of the junction left unmatched. Per germline, CDR1 SGHTA and CDR2 FQGNSA. This CDR3 has 15 amino acids. Generated by immunoSEQ multiplex PCR, the TCRdb table keeps only in-frame clones and is missing some. Of some 120,000 clones listed, roughly 90% are singletons. The V gene is TRBV7-2, the J gene TRBJ2-1; 8 positions match TRBD2. This clonotype originated in a man aged 18-30 years in good health. Source material: blood. Written as DNA, the CDR3 is TGTGCCAGCAGCTTAGAGACTAGCGACTACAATGAGCAGTTCTTC. Its translation: CASSLETSDYNEQFF.